This is a list of T cell receptor beta chains from one sample in a study of blood T cell repertoires in COVID-19. This table comes from immunoSEQ multiplex PCR, and its TCRdb copy is limited to in-frame clones, with some not included. The repertoire consists of 93,000 or so clones, with about 90% occurring once and the leading ten covering 3.5% to 4%. Material: peripheral blood. All receptors derive from a woman aged 55-70 years with acute or convalescent COVID-19. Each CDR3 is given with its conserved first and last residue. A D gene is named only where the DNA matches it firmly. Clone size, where shown, is once, few, many, or a class for clones that have expanded.

d_call clone_size j_call v_call cdr3_nt cdr3_aa
TRBD1 - TRBJ1-4 TRBV4-1 TGCGCCAGCAGCCAGTCCGGACAGGGGAATGAAAAACTGTTTTTT CASSQSGQGNEKLFF
TRBD1 - TRBJ1-2 TRBV6-4 TGTGCCAGCAGTCCCCGGACAGGGTCCCACTATGGCTACACCTTC CASSPRTGSHYGYTF
- - TRBJ1-1 TRBV3-1/TRBV3-2 TGTGCCAGCAGCCGATTACAGGGTACTGAAGCTTTCTTT CASSRLQGTEAFF
TRBD2 - TRBJ2-1 TRBV19 TGTGCCAGTAGGAACCGGGACTACGACAATGAGCAGTTCTTC CASRNRDYDNEQFF
TRBD2 - TRBJ2-2 TRBV2 TGTGCCAGCAGTGATGGCGGGAGGGGTACCGGGGAGCTGTTTTTT CASSDGGRGTGELFF
TRBD1 - TRBJ2-3 TRBV12-5 TGTGCTAGTGACCTTGTGCCGGGACAGCGAACAGATACGCAGTATTTT CASDLVPGQRTDTQYF
TRBD1 - TRBJ2-5 TRBV2 TGTGCCAGCAGGGGGGACAGGGGGCGTCAGACCCAGTACTTC CASRGDRGRQTQYF
TRBD2 - TRBJ2-7 TRBV10-2 TGCGCCAGCATGCTAGCGGGAGGAGCCTACGAGCAGTACTTC CASMLAGGAYEQYF
TRBD1 - TRBJ1-4 TRBV9 TGTGCCAGCAGCGTACAGGGGGCAGCTAATGAAAAACTGTTTTTT CASSVQGAANEKLFF
- - TRBJ1-1 TRBV12-3/TRBV12-4 TGTGCCAGCAGTTTACACAGGGTTGGGGCTTTCTTT CASSLHRVGAFF
TRBD2 - TRBJ2-3 TRBV20-1 TGCAGTGCTAGTGGAATGAGCGGGAGGGTAAGGTGGCATACGCAGTATTTT CSASGMSGRVRWHTQYF
- - TRBJ2-1 TRBV6-1 TGTGCCAGCAGTGAACAATGGGGGGACAATGAGCAGTTCTTC CASSEQWGDNEQFF
- - TRBJ2-2 TRBV30 TGTGCCTGGAGTACAGGGGTATTGGCGGGAGGTGGTACCGGGGAGCTGTTTTTT CAWSTGVLAGGGTGELFF
- - TRBJ2-1 TRBV24-1 TGTGCCACCAGTGATCCGAGAGGGCAAAACAATGAGCAGTTCTTC CATSDPRGQNNEQFF
TRBD1 few TRBJ1-6 TRBV15 TGTGCCACCAGCAGAACCCTTACAGGGGAATCACCCCTCCACTTT CATSRTLTGESPLHF
- - TRBJ1-4 TRBV6-5 TGTGCCAGCAGGAAAAGTACAGGAACTAATGAAAAACTGTTTTTT CASRKSTGTNEKLFF
TRBD2 - TRBJ2-1 TRBV19 TGTGCCAGTAGGGAGCGGGGAGCCTACAATGAGCAGTTCTTC CASRERGAYNEQFF
- - TRBJ1-1 TRBV4-1 TGCGCCAGCAGCCGGCACAACCACCCGGAGGGGACGAACACTGAAGCTTTCTTT CASSRHNHPEGTNTEAFF
TRBD2 - TRBJ2-3 TRBV9 TGTGCCAGCAGCGTATTTAGCGGGAGTACGGATACGCAGTATTTT CASSVFSGSTDTQYF
- - TRBJ2-5 TRBV5-4 TGTGCCAGCAGCTTGATGAATAGCGACCGACAAGAGACCCAGTACTTC CASSLMNSDRQETQYF
TRBD1 - TRBJ2-7 TRBV30 TGTGCCTGGAGTGCCACACAGGGGACCTACGAGCAGTACTTC CAWSATQGTYEQYF
- - TRBJ2-1 TRBV7-9 TGTGCCGGTACTTTCGTAGCCGGGGGTGAGCAGTTCTTC CAGTFVAGGEQFF
- - TRBJ1-5 TRBV5-4 TGTGCCAGCAGCTTGGGACCGGGAGGGAATCAGCCCCAGCATTTT CASSLGPGGNQPQHF
- - TRBJ1-3 TRBV12-5 TGTGCTAGTGGTCCGCCCGGCCCGGGTAATGGAAACACCATATATTTT CASGPPGPGNGNTIYF
TRBD1 - TRBJ1-2 TRBV3-1/TRBV3-2 TGTGCCAGCAGCCAGCGGGACAGGGTGAATGGCTACACCTTC CASSQRDRVNGYTF
TRBD1 - TRBJ1-2 TRBV29-1 TGCAGCACCGCGGACAGGTTAGATGGCTACACCTTC CSTADRLDGYTF
- - TRBJ1-3 TRBV7-9 TGTGCCAGCAGTGTCAGCGCTAATAGAAACACCATATATTTT CASSVSANRNTIYF